This entry features one TCR beta chain sequence. Its matching antigen is unknown. These data are taken from a study of identical twins. Whole-study findings and limits: Reduced insertions were recorded for abundant cord blood beta clonotypes, with no such pattern in memory repertoires. Beta out-of-frame twin sharing showed a weaker excess.

The CDR3 has 16 residues. The trim removed 6 bases at V and 5 bases at J, leaving 10 bases unmatched. CDR1 and CDR2 from the germline V gene are KGHSH and LQKENI. Each CDR3 protein is one row after TCRdb ran MiXCR on the 5' RACE reads. The table lists about 200,000 distinct CDR3 sequences, roughly a tenth of them singletons, with 5% to 5.5% in the top ten. Source material: memory (CD45RO+) T cells sorted from blood. V is TRBV18 and J is TRBJ1-6, with 7 bases identical to TRBD1. The sequence was collected from a woman aged 18-35 years in good health. CDR3 protein: CASSPLDRMHNSPLHF. CDR3 bases: TGTGCCAGCTCCCCATTGGACAGGATGCATAATTCACCCCTCCACTTT.